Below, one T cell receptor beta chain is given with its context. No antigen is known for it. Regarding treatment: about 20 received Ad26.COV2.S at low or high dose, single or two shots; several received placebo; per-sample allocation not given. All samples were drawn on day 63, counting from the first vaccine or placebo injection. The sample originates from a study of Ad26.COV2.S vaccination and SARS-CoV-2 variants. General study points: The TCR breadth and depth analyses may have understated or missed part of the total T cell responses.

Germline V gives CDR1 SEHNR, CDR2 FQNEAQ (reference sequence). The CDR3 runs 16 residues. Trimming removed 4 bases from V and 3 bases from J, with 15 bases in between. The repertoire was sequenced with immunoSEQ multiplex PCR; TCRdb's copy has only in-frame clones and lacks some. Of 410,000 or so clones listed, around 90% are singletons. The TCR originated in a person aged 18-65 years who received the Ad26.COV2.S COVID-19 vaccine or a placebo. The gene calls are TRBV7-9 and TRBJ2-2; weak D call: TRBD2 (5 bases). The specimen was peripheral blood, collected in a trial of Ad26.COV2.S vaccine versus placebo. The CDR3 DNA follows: TGTGCCAGCAGCTCCAGCTCTAGCTCCTACACCGGGGAGCTGTTTTTT. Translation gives CASSSSSSSYTGELFF. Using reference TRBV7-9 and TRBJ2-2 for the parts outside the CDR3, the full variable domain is DTGVSQNPRHKITKRGQNVTFRCDPISEHNRLYWYRQTLGQGPEFLTYFQNEAQLEKSRLLSDRFSAERPKGSFSTLEIQRTEQGDSAMYLCASSSSSSSYTGELFFGEGSRLTVL.